The sample holds a few counts of the clone carrying this TCR beta chain. Its antigen is unknown. The data are from a study of immune heterogeneity within non-small cell lung tumors. Study as a whole: The composition of the tumors was 4 squamous cell carcinomas, roughly eleven non-squamous carcinomas and 1 not otherwise specified.

With 32 V and 13 J primers, multiplex PCR amplified the TCR beta CDR3. TCRdb ran MiXCR on the multiplex PCR reads and lists one entry per CDR3 protein. The data contain more than 3,500 distinct CDR3 sequences, approximately 23% of them singletons. The template for each sample was 500 to 700 ng of genomic DNA, which had been extracted from bulk tumor tissue. Biopsies that were spaced far apart were taken, several per primary tumor, during surgery. It was patients with untreated, newly diagnosed non-small cell lung cancer who underwent curative surgery. Study-wide results and caveats: Largely, high-frequency T-cell receptor beta clonotypes differed from one individual patient to another. High-frequency clones unique to single sites coexisted with identical dominant CDR3 beta clonotypes that recurred across tumor sites within a patient.

The ends lost 4 bases at V and 6 bases at J; junction bases unmatched: 13. The V gene's germline CDR1 is SGHRS and CDR2 YFSETQ. The CDR3 runs to 16 residues. V usage is TRBV5-1 and J usage is TRBJ2-1, with TRBD2 matching 7 bases. The sequence was obtained from a man between 60 and 75 years old with non-small cell lung cancer. Sequenced input: lung tumor tissue. The DNA of the CDR3 is TGCGCCAGCAGCCCATTAGGTGGCGGGAGCAGCAATGAGCAGTTCTTC. Its protein is CASSPLGGGSSNEQFF.